The 16 T cell receptor beta chains below were found in one sample sequenced in a study of vaccination and CD4 T cells after COVID-19. Noted treatment: approximately 11-day PBMC culture with coronavirus spike peptide pools or control peptides (ViraFEST assay). Sequenced with the Oncomine TCR Beta short-read assay was DNA taken from cultured CD4+ T cells. TCRdb reprocessed the PCR reads via MiXCR and lists one record per CDR3 protein. The sample lists more than 15,000 distinct CDR3 sequences, around 32% occurring once. Their antigens remain unidentified. Sample: cultured CD4+ T cells from blood. The receptors derive from a human donor with COVID-19.

By share of the sample, this clonotype is medium-sized (0.01 to 0.1%). The CDR3 region has the DNA TGTGCCAGCAGCCAGAGGGATATCAGCCCCCTGGGGGCTGAAGCTTTCTTT. It yields the protein CASSQRDISPLGAEAFF. The chain recombines TRBV11-3 with TRBJ1-1; D is possibly TRBD1 (5 bases). The CDR3 covers 17 residues. Between the trimmed V and J ends, which lost 5 bases and 6 bases, there was a span of 25 bases. The germline gives CDR1 SGHNT, CDR2 YENEEA.

CDR3 sequence (DNA): TGTGCCTGGAGTGTATCGGGGGTTGAGCAGTTCTTC. It yields the protein CAWSVSGVEQFF. The V call is TRBV30, the J call TRBJ2-1; D may be TRBD2 (6 bases). V lost 0 bases and J 9 bases, leaving 9 bases between the germline ends. Germline loops: CDR1 GTSNPN, CDR2 SVGIG (reference sequence). The CDR3 sequence is 12 residues long.

The rearrangement links TRBV28 to TRBJ2-2, with D hard to call. This CDR3 comprises 13 residues. Germline CDR1 reads MDHEN; CDR2 reads SYDVKM. With 2 bases removed from V and 5 bases from J, the gap between germline ends came to 6 bases. CDR3 amino acids: CASSLQVTGELFF. CDR3 bases: TGTGCCAGCAGTTTACAGGTTACCGGGGAGCTGTTTTTT.

The chain is built from TRBV20-1 and TRBJ2-7; D possibly corresponds to TRBD2 (7 bases). The V end was cut by 5 bases, the J end by 3 bases, with 17 bases between. Germline-derived CDR1 and CDR2 are DFQATT and SNEGSKA (reference sequence). The CDR3 has 14 residues. CDR3 nucleotide sequence: TGCAGTGCTGTGCGGGGGCCCAAGGACTACGAGCAGTACTTC. It codes for CSAVRGPKDYEQYF.

This clonotype was observed a handful of times. The V and J genes are TRBV7-3 and TRBJ1-2; tentative D call: TRBD1 (5 bases). The CDR3 runs 13 residues. The V gene's germline CDR1 is SGHTA and CDR2 FQGTGA. V was shortened by 3 bases and J by 8 bases, with 13 bases between the two germline ends. CDR3 coding DNA: TGTGCCAGCAGCTTTTCCCCAGGGAAGGGCTACACCTTC. It translates to CASSFSPGKGYTF.

The chain is built from TRBV29-1 and TRBJ1-1; perhaps TRBD1 as D (5 bases). The CDR3 loop spans 15 amino acids. Trimming stripped 5 bases from V and 1 base from J, with 17 bases between. CDR1 and CDR2 (germline): SQVTM, ANQGSEA. The CDR3 is CSVSLRGGTNTEAFF. CDR3 DNA sequence: TGCAGCGTTTCTTTAAGGGGAGGCACGAACACTGAAGCTTTCTTT.

This clonotype has just a few counts. The genes are TRBV20-1 and TRBJ2-3; D not certain. The V end was cut by 5 bases, the J end by 2 bases, with 17 bases between. CDR1 and CDR2 from the germline V gene are DFQATT and SNEGSKA (reference sequence). The length of the CDR3 is 15 residues. The CDR3 spells CSAQDPARSTDTQYF. CDR3 DNA: TGCAGTGCTCAAGACCCAGCACGTTCCACAGATACGCAGTATTTT.

The table lists this clonotype with a few counts. The CDR3 DNA follows: TGCAGTGCTCCGGGGCTAGCGCGCTCCTACAATGAGCAGTTCTTC. Translating it yields CSAPGLARSYNEQFF. J is TRBJ2-1 and V is TRBV20-1, with a tentative D call TRBD2 (6 bases). Germline loops: CDR1 DFQATT, CDR2 SNEGSKA (reference sequence). With 5 bases removed from V and 0 bases from J, the gap between germline ends came to 14 bases. This CDR3 region has 15 residues.

The chain employs TRBV6-1 and TRBJ1-4; possibly TRBD1 for D (6 bases). The CDR3 has 15 amino acids. Germline V gene sequence: CDR1 MNHNS, CDR2 SASEGT. V was pared by 7 bases and J by 3 bases, with 15 bases between. The CDR3 sequence is CASKGWGAANEKLFF. The CDR3, as DNA: TGTGCCAGCAAGGGGTGGGGGGCAGCTAATGAAAAACTGTTTTTT.

This chain uses TRBV28 with TRBJ1-5, with D maybe TRBD1 (5 bases). V lost 7 bases and J lost 8, with 15 bases in between. The length of the CDR3 is 13 residues. Looked up from germline, CDR1 is MDHEN and CDR2 is SYDVKM. DNA of the CDR3: TGTGCCAGCACGGGGGGGTTTGAAAAGCCCCAGCATTTT. Amino acid sequence: CASTGGFEKPQHF.

In this sample, this clonotype turned up a few times. A read error may produce the germline difference seen at one junction end. This chain joins TRBV7-2 and TRBJ2-3; D is uncertain. This CDR3 is built from 12 residues. CDR1 is SGHTA, CDR2 FQGNSA, per germline. CDR3 DNA: TGTGCCAGCAGCTTAGACACATATACGCAGTATTTT. Encoded protein: CASSLDTYTQYF. Supplemented by reference TRBV7-2 and TRBJ2-3, the full variable domain reads GAGVSQSPSNKVTEKGKDVELRCDPISGHTALYWYRQSLGQGLEFLIYFQGNSAPDKSGLPSDRFSAERTGGSVSTLTIQRTQQEDSAVYLCASSLDTYTQYFGPGTRLTVL.

This clonotype was detected a few times. The chain's CDR3 is CASSDRWDNQPQHF. Written as DNA, the CDR3 is TGTGCCAGCAGTGACAGGTGGGACAATCAGCCCCAGCATTTT. The rearrangement joins TRBV6-1 to TRBJ1-5; no definite D call. CDR3 length equals 14 residues. Germline CDR1 is MNHNS and CDR2 is SASEGT. V gave up 3 bases and J gave up 3 bases, with 9 bases separating them.

This clonotype was seen a handful of times. The chain links TRBV19 to TRBJ1-2, with 7 bases aligning to TRBD1. Losses at the gene ends were 10 bases for V and 6 bases for J; bases not matched to a gene: 11. Germline lookup yields CDR1 LNHDA and CDR2 SQIVND (reference sequence). The CDR3 contains 13 residues. The CDR3, as DNA: TGTGCCACCACGACAGGGACAACACATGGCTACACCTTC. It codes for CATTTGTTHGYTF.

In its sample, this clonotype is medium-sized (0.01 to 0.1%). The CDR3 region is CSATKVGAGYDQPQHF. In DNA, the CDR3 is TGCAGTGCCACTAAGGTGGGGGCGGGCTACGATCAGCCCCAGCATTTT. V is TRBV20-1 and J is TRBJ1-5; D perhaps matches TRBD1 (6 bases). Germline loops: CDR1 DFQATT, CDR2 SNEGSKA (reference sequence). The CDR3 sequence is 16 residues long. The V end lost 6 bases, the J end lost 5 bases, and 23 bases lay between the germline ends.

Written as DNA, the CDR3 is TGTGCCAGCAGCCCCAGGGGTCCTGGAAACACCATATATTTT. Translation gives CASSPRGPGNTIYF. V is TRBV5-6 and J is TRBJ1-3; D might be TRBD1 (6 bases). V dropped 4 bases and J dropped 2 bases, with 10 bases sitting between them. This CDR3 contains 14 residues. Germline assignment: CDR1 SGHDT and CDR2 YYEEEE.

The V gene is TRBV12-3 or TRBV12-4, the J gene TRBJ1-2; 7 bases map to TRBD1. J lost 5 bases, V lost 5 bases, and 2 bases had no gene match. CDR3 length: 12 residues. CDR3 nucleotide sequence: TGTGCCAGCAGTCAGGGGGGGTATGGCTACACCTTC. Encoded protein: CASSQGGYGYTF.